This TCR beta chain is drawn from a study of blood T cell repertoires in COVID-19 (dated by TCRdb to 2018 to 2020). As for the study more broadly: Samples covering the acute and convalescent phases of COVID-19 were provided by collaborators in the United States, Italy and Spain. The prospective study material was composed of cDNA or gDNA derived from T cells, B-cell-depleted T cells, or PBMCs. Sample metadata almost always included a de-identified subject ID, COVID-19 status, age in years and sex. Where HLA class I and class II types were available, the types were taken from metadata supplied by the sample provider, not from assay-based typing. The samples were drawn from the first 160 participants of the ongoing ImmuneRACE study and from 1,254 subjects provided by 6 global collaborators. The repertoires were released in a freely available public database intended as a resource for research on the immune response to SARS-CoV-2. Subjects who had been exposed to COVID-19, were actively infected with it, or had recovered from it provided the deeply sampled blood TCRbeta repertoires that made up the dataset. Study-level results and caveats: Clinical and demographic metadata were provided uncurated, with the amount varying by source and participant.

TCRbeta CDR3 regions were amplified from genomic DNA by means of the immunoSEQ Assay, a bias-controlled multiplex PCR. Turning to the authors' computational methods: Within the assay, amplification of reference gene primers was used to estimate how many nucleated cells each sample contained. Sequence reads were collapsed and filtered to measure the absolute abundance of every unique TCRbeta CDR3 rearrangement. For each sample, productive Simpson clonality was calculated as the square root of Simpson's diversity index across productive rearrangements. What TCRdb holds here is the immuneACCESS table cut down to in-frame rearrangements. Part of the clones is not present; checked against another copy, under half of the missing clones reflect an unresolved V gene, and the others are unexplained. The V and J calls and clone size come from that table; D and trimming were worked out from the DNA. A total of under 200,000 clones appear in this sample, roughly 80% of them only once. The ten largest clones represent more than 3.5% of the sample.

Trimming takes 2 bases off V and 6 bases off J; junction bases not matched to a gene: 7. CDR1 and CDR2, per the germline V gene, are SGHRS and YFSETQ. The CDR3 sequence holds 15 residues, the cysteine and phenylalanine included. CDR3 DNA is the only sequence kept; it has 45 bases, read in frame from the first base. As regards this clone: No antigen is known for it. One base away there is no much larger clone; base qualities are not given.

Each collaborating institution followed its own protocols to collect whole blood in K2EDTA tubes. Collaborator samples were shipped for TCRbeta analysis as frozen whole blood, isolated PBMCs, or DNA extracted from either sample type. The chain was built from TRBV5-1 and TRBJ2-1, and 8 junction bases match TRBD2. What was sequenced was peripheral blood. This clonotype was obtained from an elderly woman with acute or convalescent COVID-19. CDR3 protein: CASSFAGTRSNEQFF. The nucleotide sequence reads TGCGCCAGCAGCTTCGCCGGGACTAGATCCAATGAGCAGTTCTTC.